This TCR beta chain emerged from a study of beta chain features in type 1 diabetes. This clone occurred a few times. What it binds is unknown. Study-level findings and limits: Cells that show high TCR expression could be over-represented by cDNA sequencing.

Reverse transcription of all isolated RNA meant that expressed TCRB transcripts were sequenced. The data were produced by immunoSEQ multiplex PCR, yet TCRdb's version contains in-frame clones alone and is incomplete. The sample includes roughly 170,000 clones, approximately 13% of them seen just once. Researchers reported sorting CD4+ naive, central memory, regulatory and stem cell-like memory cells via CD45RO/CCR7/CD25/CD127/CD95/CD27. The CDR3 covers 16 residues. Germline V CDR1 and CDR2: SNHLY, FYNNEI. V lost 8 bases and J lost 11, with 28 bases in between. The receptor was isolated from a woman under 30 in good health. The chain links TRBV2 to TRBJ2-4; a possible D gene is TRBD2 (8 bases). The material sequenced was central memory CD4+ T cells from blood. The CDR3: CASDKGRGSGSSVQYF. The CDR3 DNA sequence: TGTGCCAGCGACAAAGGCAGGGGGAGCGGGAGTTCCGTTCAGTACTTC.